The 20 T cell receptor beta chains in this list originate from one sample, sequenced in a study of PD-1 blockade in classical Hodgkin lymphoma. This table comes from immunoSEQ multiplex PCR, and its TCRdb copy is limited to in-frame clones, with some not included. The data contain tens of thousands of clones, 77% of them seen just once; the ten biggest clones take up roughly two fifths. Exposure to brentuximab vedotin varied, and each patient had relapsed following autologous stem cell transplantation. The sequencing here drew on peripheral blood mononuclear cells (PBMCs), taken before the second cycle of nivolumab. These receptors all come from a human donor with classical Hodgkin lymphoma.

The V and J genes are TRBV6-1 and TRBJ2-3, with a weak D call TRBD2 (6 bases). Germline V lookup: CDR1 MNHNS, CDR2 SASEGT. CDR3 size: 15 residues. V lost 7 bases and J lost 3, with 17 bases in between. CDR3 amino acids: CASIKEGRPTDTQYF. DNA of the CDR3: TGTGCCAGCATAAAGGAGGGGAGGCCTACAGATACGCAGTATTTT.

The CDR3 protein is CASSQGQGSNEQYF. For the CDR3, the DNA is TGTGCCAGCAGCCAGGGACAGGGAAGCAACGAGCAGTACTTC. The chain combines TRBV11-3 with TRBJ2-7; 9 positions agree with TRBD1. This CDR3 comprises 14 residues. CDR1 and CDR2 (germline): SGHNT, YENEEA. The V and J ends lost 5 bases and 5 bases, in that order; junction bases with no gene match: 7.

The CDR3 loop is CASSSGQGTDTQYF. CDR3 in DNA: TGTGCCAGCAGCTCCGGACAGGGCACAGATACGCAGTATTTT. V usage is TRBV11-2 and J usage is TRBJ2-3; 7 bases fit TRBD1. CDR1 SGHAT and CDR2 FQNNGV come from the germline V gene. There are 14 residues in the CDR3. The trim removed 4 bases at V and 1 base at J, leaving 2 bases unmatched. Full variable domain (missing parts from reference TRBV11-2 and TRBJ2-3): EAGVAQSPRYKIIEKRQSVAFWCNPISGHATLYWYQQILGQGPKLLIQFQNNGVVDDSQLPKDRFSAERLKGVDSTLKIQPAKLEDSAVYLCASSSGQGTDTQYFGPGTRLTVL.

The chain is built from TRBV7-2 and TRBJ2-1; the match to TRBD1 covers 9 bases. Trimming took 4 bases from V and 4 from J; bases not matched to a gene: 5. This CDR3 spans 15 amino acids. The germline CDR1 and CDR2 sequences are SGHTA and FQGNSA. As DNA, the CDR3 is TGTGCCAGCAGCTCCGGGACAGGGCCTTACAATGAGCAGTTCTTC. It specifies CASSSGTGPYNEQFF.

The chain combines TRBV7-9 with TRBJ1-6; the D gene is possibly TRBD1 (5 bases). CDR3 length equals 13 residues. Trimming pared 4 bases from V and 10 bases from J, leaving 11 bases between. Germline V gene data show CDR1 as SEHNR and CDR2 as FQNEAQ (reference sequence). CDR3 region: CASSSTVGSPLHF. The DNA of the CDR3 is TGTGCCAGCAGCTCGACAGTGGGCTCACCCCTCCACTTT.

This sequence joins TRBV6-6 and TRBJ1-1; D gene ambiguous. This CDR3 is built from 12 residues. CDR1 and CDR2 from the germline V gene are MNHNY and SVGAGI (reference sequence). With 5 bases removed from V and 1 base from J, the gap between germline ends came to 5 bases. CDR3 nucleotide sequence: TGTGCCAGCAGTCACAGGAACACTGAAGCTTTCTTT. It specifies CASSHRNTEAFF.

The chain joins TRBV7-2 to TRBJ1-1; TRBD1 might be the D (5 bases). Trimming shortened V by 3 bases and J by 1 base, and 6 bases separated the two germline ends. The CDR3 has 13 residues. Germline-derived CDR1 and CDR2 are SGHTA and FQGNSA. CDR3: CASSFRANTEAFF. As DNA, the CDR3 is TGTGCCAGCAGCTTCAGGGCGAACACTGAAGCTTTCTTT. Full variable domain (outside the CDR3, taken from reference TRBV7-2 and TRBJ1-1): GAGVSQSPSNKVTEKGKDVELRCDPISGHTALYWYRQSLGQGLEFLIYFQGNSAPDKSGLPSDRFSAERTGGSVSTLTIQRTQQEDSAVYLCASSFRANTEAFFGQGTRLTVV.

The chain carries TRBV6-1 and TRBJ2-7; D gene unclear. V lost 0 bases to trimming and J lost 4 bases, with 10 bases between them. The CDR3 has 14 amino acids. Germline lookup yields CDR1 MNHNS and CDR2 SASEGT. The CDR3 DNA reads as TGTGCCAGCAGTGAAGCCCCCACTGCTTACGAGCAGTACTTC. Its protein product is CASSEAPTAYEQYF.

The rearrangement uses TRBV5-1 and TRBJ2-5, with TRBD1 matching over 12 bases. Germline values: CDR1 SGHRS, CDR2 YFSETQ. Trimming took 5 bases from V and 3 from J; bases not matched to a gene: 5. The CDR3 consists of 15 residues. The CDR3 loop reads CASRAGTGGEETQYF. Written as DNA, the CDR3 is TGCGCCAGCAGGGCCGGGACAGGGGGCGAAGAGACCCAGTACTTC.

The chain uses TRBV6-6 and TRBJ1-1; D is unresolved. Germline V gene sequence: CDR1 MNHNY, CDR2 SVGAGI (reference sequence). The CDR3 extends over 14 amino acids. V was trimmed by 7 bases and J by 7 bases, leaving 19 bases between them. CDR3 in amino acids: CASTLHTSESEAFF. The CDR3 nucleotides read TGTGCCAGCACCCTTCATACGTCGGAAAGTGAAGCTTTCTTT.

The genes are TRBV28 and TRBJ1-3, with a tentative D call TRBD1 (5 bases). V was pared by 7 bases and J by 0 bases, with 19 bases between. The CDR3 extends over 17 amino acids. Germline V gives CDR1 MDHEN, CDR2 SYDVKM. CDR3 sequence (DNA): TGTGCCAGCACCCCCGCGGGGCGACCTCTCTCTGGAAACACCATATATTTT. The encoded protein is CASTPAGRPLSGNTIYF.

The gene calls are TRBV27 and TRBJ2-4, with D unresolved. V was trimmed by 5 bases and J by 0 bases, leaving 8 bases between them. CDR1 MNHEY and CDR2 SMNVEV come from the germline V gene (reference sequence). The CDR3 contains 14 residues. Written as DNA, the CDR3 is TGTGCCAGCAGTCCGTGGTCAGCCAAAAACATTCAGTACTTC. Translated: CASSPWSAKNIQYF.

With regard to this clone: At one boundary the junction diverges from the germline segment, which might be a read error. V usage is TRBV7-2 and J usage is TRBJ1-1; D gene ambiguous. The CDR3 runs to 15 residues. Germline CDR1 reads SGHTA; CDR2 reads FQGNSA. DNA for the CDR3: TGTGCCAGCAGCCTAGCGGACGGGGTAGGCTTCGAAGCTTTCTTT. It codes for CASSLADGVGFEAFF.

The V call is TRBV6-1, the J call TRBJ2-2; D is unresolved. V was shortened by 4 bases and J by 1 base, with 7 bases between the two germline ends. Germline V CDR1 and CDR2: MNHNS, SASEGT. The CDR3 is made up of 14 amino acids. CDR3 amino acids: CASSVLGNTGELFF. The CDR3 nucleotides read TGTGCCAGCAGTGTGTTAGGGAACACCGGGGAGCTGTTTTTT.

This chain joins TRBV5-4 and TRBJ2-3; D is perhaps TRBD2 (5 bases). The V gene lost 5 bases and the J gene lost 0 bases, with 16 bases spanning the gap. CDR1 and CDR2 from the germline V gene are SGHNT and YYREEE (reference sequence). This CDR3 has 16 residues. The CDR3: CASRSGWETSTDTQYF. The CDR3 DNA is TGTGCCAGCAGGTCGGGGTGGGAGACCAGCACAGATACGCAGTATTTT.

This clone was found once. This chain connects TRBV5-8 to TRBJ1-5; D remains ambiguous. Trimming took 2 bases from V and 4 from J, leaving 16 bases between them. Germline-derived CDR1 and CDR2 are SGHTS and YDEGEE. The CDR3 runs to 16 residues. DNA of the CDR3: TGTGCCAGCAGCTTAAGCTTGGGCAGATCAAATCAGCCCCAGCATTTT. This sequence encodes CASSLSLGRSNQPQHF.

The gene calls are TRBV15 and TRBJ1-3; no firm D call. Germline CDR1 LNHNV, CDR2 YYDKDF (reference sequence). V dropped 0 bases and J dropped 3 bases, with 0 bases sitting between them. The CDR3 totals 12 residues. Here the CDR3 DNA reads TGTGCCACCAGCAGAGATGGAAACACCATATATTTT. Its protein product is CATSRDGNTIYF.

The V and J genes are TRBV6-1 and TRBJ2-7; 7 nucleotides align to TRBD2. Germline CDR1 reads MNHNS; CDR2 reads SASEGT. Germline trimming cut 3 bases from V and 6 bases from J; bases unmatched to any gene: 5. The CDR3 sequence is 13 residues long. The CDR3 loop reads CASSEAGVTEQYF. The CDR3 DNA sequence: TGTGCCAGCAGTGAGGCGGGAGTGACCGAGCAGTACTTC.

The chain joins TRBV30 to TRBJ2-7; D is uncertain. The germline V gene encodes CDR1 GTSNPN and CDR2 SVGIG (reference sequence). The CDR3 covers 12 residues. V dropped 0 bases and J dropped 2 bases, with 5 bases sitting between them. The CDR3 loop is CAWSVGPYEQYF. Written as DNA, the CDR3 is TGTGCCTGGAGTGTAGGCCCCTACGAGCAGTACTTC.

The rearrangement links TRBV11-2 to TRBJ2-1; D ambiguous. V was cut by 5 bases and J by 4 bases, with 21 bases left in between. CDR1 is SGHAT, CDR2 FQNNGV, per germline. The CDR3 sequence is 17 residues long. As DNA, the CDR3 is TGTGCCAGCAGCCTAGGGTTTGGTAGAGCTGGTTACAATGAGCAGTTCTTC. This sequence encodes CASSLGFGRAGYNEQFF.